The clone carrying this T cell receptor (beta chain) came up a few times. Its antigen remains unidentified. The record originates from a study of blood T cells in healthy people across ages. Looking at the study overall: About one barcoded beta molecule per two T cells was captured by template switching. Findings and caveats of the study: It was the long-lived donors that had more naive CD4+ cells and higher diversity than aged donors.

Each donor's blood draw was around 10 milliliters of peripheral blood. A second roughly 7 to 12 cycle PCR used barcoded and J-beta primers. Each of the cDNA molecules was tagged by a template-switch adaptor with 12 random nucleotides. TCRdb fed the 5' RACE reads into MiXCR, producing one record per CDR3 protein. The sample consists of 1.5 million to 2 million distinct CDR3 sequences, about 28% of them appearing once. The germline V and J ends were trimmed by 4 bases and 3 bases, with 17 bases remaining between them. This CDR3 is built from 15 residues. CDR1 and CDR2 from the germline V gene are SGHRS and YFSETQ.

The sequence was obtained from a woman aged 25 to 39 in good health. This chain uses TRBV5-1 with TRBJ2-7; either TRBD1 or TRBD2 may fit D (5 bases each). Input material: blood. The DNA for the CDR3 is TGCGCCAGCAGCATCGGGACGGTCGGTTACTACGAGCAGTACTTC. Its translation: CASSIGTVGYYEQYF. Complete variable domain (other parts from reference TRBV5-1 and TRBJ2-7): KAGVTQTPRYLIKTRGQQVTLSCSPISGHRSVSWYQQTPGQGLQFLFEYFSETQRNKGNFPGRFSGRQFSNSRSEMNVSTLELGDSALYLCASSIGTVGYYEQYFGPGTRLTVT.